This TCR beta chain was recovered during a study of blood T cells in healthy people across ages (dated by TCRdb to the mid-2010s). Background for the entire study: In model experiments, template switching captured roughly one uniquely barcoded TCR beta cDNA molecule for every two T cells. Age-related changes in TCR beta repertoire diversity were measured in the study by deep sequencing normalized with unique cDNA molecular identifiers. Donors were grouped into four age groups: young (average 16 years), middle-aged (39), aged (62) and long-lived (approximately 75). Donors of different ages were randomly distributed across sequencing lanes to avoid experimental bias. The study analyzed two additional independent replicas of 1 million unique cDNA reads from the same blood draw for two donors, one aged 18 to 29 and one aged 80 or older.

Systemically healthy Caucasian individuals from Russia, approximately 39 in total and aged roughly 6 to 100 years, were included as donors. Each donor gave ten milliliters of peripheral blood, drawn into EDTA-treated Vacutainer tubes. Ficoll-Paque density-gradient centrifugation was used to isolate PBMCs, with at least 7 million per sample. Trizol reagent was used to extract total RNA from the PBMCs, yielding at least 6 micrograms per sample. The percentages of naive CD45RAhigh/CD27high T cells were determined by flow cytometry on a PBMC aliquot from every donor. V has 6 bases trimmed and J has 4 bases trimmed; junction bases matching no gene number 6. There are 15 amino acids in the CDR3, from cysteine to phenylalanine inclusive. Only the CDR3 part of the read is kept: 45 bases, read in frame from the first base. Receptor amplification or capture employed 5' RACE. These reads were obtained on an Illumina HiSeq 2500. A second PCR of roughly 6 to 11 cycles was performed with a sample-barcoded 5' primer and a J-beta primer mix. A template-switch 5' adaptor carrying 12 random nucleotides introduced a unique molecular identifier onto each TCR beta cDNA molecule. Each sample yielded at least 3 million CDR3-containing paired-end reads. All of the RNA was converted into first-strand cDNA using the Mint cDNA synthesis kit, with a TRBC-specific oligonucleotide serving as the primer. After uracil-DNA glycosylase treatment, a first 18-cycle PCR used universal primers M1SS and BC2_uni_R on all cDNA. The authors' analysis ran thus. For normalization, 1 million high-quality reads, each with a distinct molecular identifier, were randomly selected from each sample. Reads with shared molecular identifiers were discarded instead of being binned into consensus sequences. MiTCR, run with a Q25 quality threshold and the strictest error-elimination algorithm, handled CDR3 identification, clonotype clustering and error correction. A nonparametric unseen species model with Euler transformation was used to estimate a lower bound on total TCR beta diversity. In TCRdb, the public reads were trimmed at Q25 with fastp and aligned with MiXCR, with productive beta chains retained. Each entry is one CDR3 protein sequence, shown with its most common DNA and genes. TCRdb's processing, not the authors' own work, is the source of the V and J calls. This sample comprises 1,100,000 or so distinct CDR3 sequences, 35% to 50% of them detected only once. The top ten hold over 15% of the sample.

Findings and caveats that apply to the study as a whole: Because profiling used bulk unsorted PBMCs, naive and antigen-experienced compartments could not be compared conclusively. The long-lived group showed more naive CD4+ T cells, fewer expanded clones and increased TCR diversity than the aged group, suggesting age selection. As age increased, observed TCR beta diversity per million T cells dropped in a roughly linear way, and a significant reduction was already evident by age about 40. Because the CMV infection status of the donors was unknown, age-related changes in expanded clonotypes may potentially have been confounded. Estimates of total diversity from one million sequenced T cells were regarded as lower bounds and underestimates. The percentage of naive T cells measured by flow cytometry correlated strongly with observed TCR beta diversity.

About this clonotype: No cognate antigen has been identified for it. No base quality information exists; no much larger clone differs at one position.

The sequence was collected from a woman aged 55 to 70 in good health. The sample was blood. Here the chain combines TRBV12-3 or TRBV12-4 and TRBJ2-1; TRBD2 fits 10 bases in the junction. The CDR3 region has the sequence CASRKLAGNYNEQFF. At the DNA level, the sequence is TGTGCCAGCAGGAAACTAGCGGGAAATTACAATGAGCAGTTCTTC.